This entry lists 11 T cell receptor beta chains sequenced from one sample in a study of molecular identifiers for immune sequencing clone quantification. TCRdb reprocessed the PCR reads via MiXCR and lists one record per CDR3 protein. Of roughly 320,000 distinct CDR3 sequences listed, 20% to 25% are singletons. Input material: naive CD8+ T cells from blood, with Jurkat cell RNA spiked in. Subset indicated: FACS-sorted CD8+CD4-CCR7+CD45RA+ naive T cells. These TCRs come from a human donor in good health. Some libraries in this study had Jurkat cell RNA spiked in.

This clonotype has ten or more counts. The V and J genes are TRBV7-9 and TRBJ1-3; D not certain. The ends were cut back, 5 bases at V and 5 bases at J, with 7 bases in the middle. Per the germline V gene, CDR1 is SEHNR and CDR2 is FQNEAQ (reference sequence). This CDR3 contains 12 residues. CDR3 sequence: CASSQPRNTIYF. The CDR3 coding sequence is TGTGCCAGCAGCCAACCAAGAAACACCATATATTTT. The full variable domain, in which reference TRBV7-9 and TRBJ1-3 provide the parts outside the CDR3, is DTGVSQNPRHKITKRGQNVTFRCDPISEHNRLYWYRQTLGQGPEFLTYFQNEAQLEKSRLLSDRFSAERPKGSFSTLEIQRTEQGDSAMYLCASSQPRNTIYFGEGSWLTVV.

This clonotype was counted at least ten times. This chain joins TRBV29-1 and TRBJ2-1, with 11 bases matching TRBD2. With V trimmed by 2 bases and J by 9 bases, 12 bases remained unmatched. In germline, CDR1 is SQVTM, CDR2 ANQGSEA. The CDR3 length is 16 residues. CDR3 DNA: TGCAGCGTTGAATATATAACTAGCGGGAGTTACGGTGAGCAGTTCTTC. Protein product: CSVEYITSGSYGEQFF.

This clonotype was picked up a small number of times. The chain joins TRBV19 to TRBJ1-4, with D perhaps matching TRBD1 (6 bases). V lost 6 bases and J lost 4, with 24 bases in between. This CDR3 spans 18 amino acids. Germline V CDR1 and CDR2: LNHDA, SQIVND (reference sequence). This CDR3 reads CASSRGSAFGTFNEKLFF. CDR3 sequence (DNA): TGTGCCAGTAGCCGGGGGTCAGCGTTTGGGACATTTAATGAAAAACTGTTTTTT.

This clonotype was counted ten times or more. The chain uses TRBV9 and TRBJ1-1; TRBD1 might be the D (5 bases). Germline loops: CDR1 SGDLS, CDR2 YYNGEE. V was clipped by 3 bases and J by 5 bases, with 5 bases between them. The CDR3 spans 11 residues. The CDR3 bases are TGTGCCAGCAGCGAGGGGACTGAAGCTTTCTTT. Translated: CASSEGTEAFF.

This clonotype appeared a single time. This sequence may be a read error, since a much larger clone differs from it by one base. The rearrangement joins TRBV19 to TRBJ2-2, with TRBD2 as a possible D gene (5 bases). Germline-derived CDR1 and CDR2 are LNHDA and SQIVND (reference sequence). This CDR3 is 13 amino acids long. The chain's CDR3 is CASSISYTGELSF. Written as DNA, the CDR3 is TGTGCCAGTAGTATCAGTTACACCGGGGAGCTGTCTTTT. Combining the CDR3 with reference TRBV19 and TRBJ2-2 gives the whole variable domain DGGITQSPKYLFRKEGQNVTLSCEQNLNHDAMYWYRQDPGQGLRLIYYSQIVNDFQKGDIAEGYSVSREKKESFPLTVTSAQKNPTAFYLCASSISYTGELSFGEGSRLTVL.

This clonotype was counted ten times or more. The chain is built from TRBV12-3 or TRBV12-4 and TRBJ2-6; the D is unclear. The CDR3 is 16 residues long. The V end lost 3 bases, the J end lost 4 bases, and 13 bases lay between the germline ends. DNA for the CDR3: TGTGCCAGCAGTTTGTTTTCGTGGTGGGGGGCCAACGTCCTGACTTTC. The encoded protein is CASSLFSWWGANVLTF.

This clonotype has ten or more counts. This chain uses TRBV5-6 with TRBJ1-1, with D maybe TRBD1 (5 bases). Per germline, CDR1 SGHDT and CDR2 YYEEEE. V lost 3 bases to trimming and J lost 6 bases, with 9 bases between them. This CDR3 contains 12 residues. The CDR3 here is CASSWGGAEAFF. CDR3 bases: TGTGCCAGCAGCTGGGGGGGGGCTGAAGCTTTCTTT.

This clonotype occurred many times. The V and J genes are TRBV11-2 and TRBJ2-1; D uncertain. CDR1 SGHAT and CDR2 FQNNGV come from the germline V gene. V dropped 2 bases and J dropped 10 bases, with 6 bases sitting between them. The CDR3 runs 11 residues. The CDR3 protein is CASSLQAEQFF. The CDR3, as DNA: TGTGCCAGCAGCTTACAGGCGGAGCAGTTCTTC.

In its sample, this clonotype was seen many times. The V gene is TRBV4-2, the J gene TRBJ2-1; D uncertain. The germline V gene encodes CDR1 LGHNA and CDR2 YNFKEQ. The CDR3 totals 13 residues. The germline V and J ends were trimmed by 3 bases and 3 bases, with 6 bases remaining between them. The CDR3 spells CASSQSIYNEQFF. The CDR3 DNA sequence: TGTGCCAGCAGCCAGTCCATCTACAATGAGCAGTTCTTC.

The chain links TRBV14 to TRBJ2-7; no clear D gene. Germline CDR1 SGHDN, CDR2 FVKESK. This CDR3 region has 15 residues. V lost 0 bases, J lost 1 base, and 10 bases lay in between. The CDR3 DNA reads TGTGCCAGCAGCCAAGATTCGGAACAGTCCTACGAGCAGTACTTC. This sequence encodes CASSQDSEQSYEQYF. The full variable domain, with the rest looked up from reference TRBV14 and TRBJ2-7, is EAGVTQFPSHSVIEKGQTVTLRCDPISGHDNLYWYRRVMGKEIKFLLHFVKESKQDESGMPNNRFLAERTGGTYSTLKVQPAELEDSGVYFCASSQDSEQSYEQYFGPGTRLTVT.

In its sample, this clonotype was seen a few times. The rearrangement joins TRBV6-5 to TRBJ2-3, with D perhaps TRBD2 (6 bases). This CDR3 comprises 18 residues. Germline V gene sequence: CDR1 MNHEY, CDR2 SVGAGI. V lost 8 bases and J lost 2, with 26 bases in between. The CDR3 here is CASFSGSTPSNFTDTQYF. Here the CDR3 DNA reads TGTGCCAGCTTTAGCGGTTCGACGCCCTCCAATTTCACAGATACGCAGTATTTT.